The rows below give T cell receptor beta chains drawn from one sample of a study of beta chain features in type 1 diabetes. Profiling relied on immunoSEQ multiplex PCR, and the TCRdb table lists in-frame clones only, not all of them. The table records about 250,000 clones, roughly 14% of them present only once. The specimen was naive CD4+ T cells from blood. These receptors originate from a woman between 35 and 50 years old in good health. CDR3s include the opening cysteine and the closing phenylalanine or tryptophan. A D gene is named only where the DNA matches it firmly. Clone size is given for some rows only: seen once, a few or many times, or a class if the clone is expanded.

TRBV20-1	-	TRBJ1-1	-	TGCAGTGCTTCAATGAACACTGAAGCTTTCTTT	CSASMNTEAFF
TRBV2	TRBD1	TRBJ1-2	-	TGTGCCAGCAGGATTTCCGGACAGGGGCAGGAAGGCTACACCTTC	CASRISGQGQEGYTF
TRBV7-2	TRBD2	TRBJ2-1	-	TGTGCCAGCAGCTCAGCAATAGCGGGGATCAGCTCCTACAATGAGCAGTTCTTC	CASSSAIAGISSYNEQFF
TRBV7-9	TRBD1	TRBJ2-7	few	TGTGCCAGCAGTGGTGGAACAGGGGGCTACGAGCAGTACTTC	CASSGGTGGYEQYF
TRBV6-5	-	TRBJ2-5	few	TGTGCCAGCAGTTACTCGTTCGGCAGGGGTCCAGAGACCCAGTACTTC	CASSYSFGRGPETQYF
TRBV5-5	TRBD1	TRBJ1-2	few	TGTGCCAGCAGCTTCCGCGGACAGGGGAACTATGGCTACACCTTC	CASSFRGQGNYGYTF
TRBV18	-	TRBJ1-6	few	TGTGCCAGCTCGGCCCGACAGGTCGATAATTCACCCCTCCACTTT	CASSARQVDNSPLHF
TRBV19	TRBD1	TRBJ1-1	-	TGTGCCAGTAGTATTAGGGGGACAGGGGGCATGAACACTGAAGCTTTCTTT	CASSIRGTGGMNTEAFF
TRBV5-1	-	TRBJ2-2	few	TGCGCCAGCGCTCCAAGGGGTCCCGGGGAGCTGTTTTTT	CASAPRGPGELFF
TRBV4-3	-	TRBJ2-1	few	TGCGCCAGCAGCCAAGATCTGAGAGGGTCATGGTATAATGAGCAGTTCTTC	CASSQDLRGSWYNEQFF
TRBV7-2	-	TRBJ1-2	-	TGTGCCAGCAGTACAAATCCCCGCTATGGCTACACCTTC	CASSTNPRYGYTF
TRBV29-1	-	TRBJ1-4	few	TGCAGCGTGAGCCGGGAACCCAATAATGAAAAACTGTTTTTT	CSVSREPNNEKLFF
TRBV7-8	TRBD1	TRBJ1-4	-	TGTGCCAGCAGCCCCCAACGGACAGGACTTAATGAAAAACTGTTTTTT	CASSPQRTGLNEKLFF
TRBV7-9	-	TRBJ2-2	few	TGTGCCAGCAGCTTTTCGAGAGTGACCGGGGAGCTGTTTTTT	CASSFSRVTGELFF
TRBV25-1	-	TRBJ2-3	-	TGTGCCAGCAGTGAATACGACTCGGGAGATACGCAGTATTTT	CASSEYDSGDTQYF
TRBV5-4	TRBD1	TRBJ2-7	-	TGTGCCAGCAGCCATCGAACCGGGACAGGGTCCTACGAGCAGTACTTC	CASSHRTGTGSYEQYF
TRBV12-5	-	TRBJ2-6	few	TGTGCTAGTGGTTTCGGGAGTGCTGGGGCCAACGTCCTGACTTTC	CASGFGSAGANVLTF
TRBV7-2	-	TRBJ1-5	-	TGTGCCAGCAGCTTCGACAGGTTCGAGCCCCAGCATTTT	CASSFDRFEPQHF
TRBV9	TRBD2	TRBJ2-5	-	TGTGCCAGCAGCGTAGGTCCTCTCCCCGAGCGGGGGGGCCGGGAGACCCAGTACTTC	CASSVGPLPERGGRETQYF
TRBV6-1	-	TRBJ1-2	few	TGTGCCAGCAGGGGACTTCCTCTGCACTATGGCTACACCTTC	CASRGLPLHYGYTF
TRBV9	TRBD2	TRBJ2-3	few	TGTGCCAGCAGCGTAGTGGGACTAGGGGCAGATACGCAGTATTTT	CASSVVGLGADTQYF
TRBV4-3	-	TRBJ2-2	few	TGCGCCAGCAGCCAAGGGGTGGGGACAACTCTTCTCCGGGAGCTGTTTTTT	CASSQGVGTTLLRELFF
TRBV7-9	TRBD1	TRBJ2-5	-	TGTGCCAGCAGCTTAGGGGGGACAGGAGAGACCCAGTACTTC	CASSLGGTGETQYF
TRBV18	TRBD1	TRBJ2-7	-	TGTGCCAGCTCAGCGACAGGGACCCGTACCGGCGAGCAGTACTTC	CASSATGTRTGEQYF
TRBV7-9	TRBD1	TRBJ2-1	-	TGTGCCAGCAGCCAGGGACAGTATACCGATGAGCAGTTCTTC	CASSQGQYTDEQFF
TRBV5-4	TRBD2	TRBJ2-6	-	TGTGCCAGCAACCCAGGAGCGGGGGTCTCAGGGGCCAACGTCCTGACTTTC	CASNPGAGVSGANVLTF
TRBV5-1	-	TRBJ2-1	few	TGCGCCAGCAGCTTGGGGGGGCACAGCTCCTACAATGAGCAGTTCTTC	CASSLGGHSSYNEQFF
TRBV7-2	-	TRBJ1-1	-	TGTGCCAGCAGCCCCACGGTGCTCCGTAACACTGAAGCTTTCTTT	CASSPTVLRNTEAFF